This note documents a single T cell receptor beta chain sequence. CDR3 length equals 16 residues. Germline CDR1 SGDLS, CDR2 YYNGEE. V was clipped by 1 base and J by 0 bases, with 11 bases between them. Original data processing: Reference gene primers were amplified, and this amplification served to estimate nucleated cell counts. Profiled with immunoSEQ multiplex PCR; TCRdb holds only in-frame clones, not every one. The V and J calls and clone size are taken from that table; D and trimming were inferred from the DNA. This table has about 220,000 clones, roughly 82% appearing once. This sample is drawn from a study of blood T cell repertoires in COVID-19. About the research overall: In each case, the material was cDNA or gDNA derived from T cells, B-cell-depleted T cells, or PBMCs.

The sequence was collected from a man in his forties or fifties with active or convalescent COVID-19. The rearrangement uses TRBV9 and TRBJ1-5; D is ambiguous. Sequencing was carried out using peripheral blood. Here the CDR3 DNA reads TGTGCCAGCAGCGTATTCTCCGACATTAGCAATCAGCCCCAGCATTTT. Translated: CASSVFSDISNQPQHF.